The clone carrying this TCR beta chain was observed a few times. What it binds is not known. These data originate in a study of T cell responses to AZD1222 COVID-19 vaccine. Study-level points and caveats: At study baseline, merely five or six AZD1222 recipients were seropositive. Spike-wide vaccine-associated CD4 TCRs dominated at 160-218 and 743-854. Mostly white British, mostly female donors; authors suggested clonal diversity may be underestimated. Two doses of AZD1222 preceded a rise in Spike-specific TCR breadth and depth.

The germline CDR1 and CDR2 sequences are MNHEY and SVGAGI. Trimming removed 3 bases from V and 7 bases from J, with 9 bases in between. The CDR3 is made up of 12 amino acids. The protocol was immunoSEQ multiplex PCR, while the TCRdb copy is restricted to in-frame clones and leaves out a portion. The sample has about 140,000 clones, approximately 86% seen once. The V call is TRBV6-5, the J call TRBJ2-5; no reliable D call. The source is an adult in good health. Sequenced here: peripheral blood, sampled on day 0 of AZD1222 vaccination. The DNA of the CDR3 is TGTGCCAGCAGTTATGGTGCAGGGACCCAGTACTTC. Amino acid sequence: CASSYGAGTQYF.